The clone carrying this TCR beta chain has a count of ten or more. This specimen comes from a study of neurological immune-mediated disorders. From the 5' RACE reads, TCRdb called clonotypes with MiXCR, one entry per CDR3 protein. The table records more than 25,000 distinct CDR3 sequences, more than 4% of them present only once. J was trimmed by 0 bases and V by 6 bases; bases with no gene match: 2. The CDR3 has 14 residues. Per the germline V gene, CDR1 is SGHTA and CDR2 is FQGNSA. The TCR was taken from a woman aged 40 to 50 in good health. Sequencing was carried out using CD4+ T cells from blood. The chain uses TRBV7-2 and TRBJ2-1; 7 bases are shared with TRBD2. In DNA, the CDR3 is TGTGCCAGCAGGGGGGGGAGCTCCTACAATGAGCAGTTCTTC. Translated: CASRGGSSYNEQFF.